The T cell receptor beta chain under discussion was sequenced for a study of radiotherapy plus CTLA-4 blockade in lung cancer. Study summary: There were objective responses in 18% of patients, and around 31% had disease control.

Only in-frame clones appear in the TCRdb table, and some are missing; sequencing was by immunoSEQ multiplex PCR. The sample lists about 68,000 clones, roughly 78% occurring once. Study-wide findings and caveats: In blood, tumor-derived TCR clones expanded after radiotherapy plus ipilimumab.

About this clone itself: Antigen specificity is unknown.

Lung cancer patients with chemo-refractory metastatic non-small-cell disease were given focal radiation plus CTLA-4 blockade with ipilimumab. This CDR3 comprises 14 residues. Trimming removed 2 bases from V and 1 base from J, with 7 bases in between. Looked up from germline, CDR1 is ENHRY and CDR2 is SYGVKD. This TCR derives from a human donor with non-small cell lung cancer who had a complete response to radiotherapy plus ipilimumab. The chain uses TRBV10-3 and TRBJ2-3, with D unclear. The sample consisted of peripheral blood, taken from a patient treated with radiotherapy plus ipilimumab. CDR3 sequence: CAISEMLGTDTQYF. The CDR3 bases are TGTGCCATCAGTGAGATGCTAGGCACAGATACGCAGTATTTT.